This T cell receptor beta chain was sequenced during a study of T cells in Graves' hyperthyroidism and ophthalmopathy (dated by TCRdb to between 2018 and 2020). Context from the whole study: Peripheral blood was sampled at the time of initial diagnosis, prior to any treatment. To identify TCR V-J signatures that set the groups apart, the researchers used a discovery cohort of about a hundred patients, made up of around 42 with Graves' ophthalmopathy and some 55 with stable Graves' hyperthyroidism. Whether ophthalmopathy could be predicted prospectively was tested in an independent validation cohort made up of approximately 19 hyperthyroidism patients plus 17 patients who later progressed to ophthalmopathy. For training and testing, the approximately 92 patients in the discovery cohort were randomly divided in a 7:3 ratio. In roughly six Graves' hyperthyroidism patients, the study also compared T-cell repertoires from thyroid tissue with T-cell repertoires from blood. After blood sampling, hyperthyroidism patients were treated with methimazole at a starting dose of 30 mg daily, and ophthalmopathy patients were treated with high-dose intravenous methylprednisolone. The paper describes TCR Vbeta CDR3 sequencing of around 130 peripheral blood samples, made up of 43 ophthalmopathy patients, approximately 76 hyperthyroidism patients and roughly 17 progressor patients. What the study reported, not specific to this receptor: No statistical method was used to fix the sample size in advance, and group allocation was not hidden from the investigators. In validation, the model predicted progression to ophthalmopathy with around 71% sensitivity and 72% to 85% specificity, a median of about 6.7 months before onset. Blood samples also contained most of the expanded thyroid clonotypes (frequency above 0.001), which suggests that blood repertoires may reflect thyroid immune responses. In cross-validation, a model built on a 13 V-J signature told ophthalmopathy apart from stable hyperthyroidism with approximately 90% sensitivity and approximately 81% specificity, and in testing the same model reached 80%/75%.

A word on this clonotype: There is no known antigen for this receptor. No much larger clone is present one base from it, and per-base qualities are unavailable.

TCR beta CDR3 regions were amplified from RNA transcripts. The first round of RT-PCR for the TCR CDR3 was performed with the HTBI primer set and the Qiagen OneStep RT-PCR kit. Libraries were constructed in a second round of multiplex PCR, after which size selection and purification were performed. Paired-end sequencing of the libraries was performed with 100 bp reads on an Illumina HiSeq2000. The study's processing was this. SOAPnuke was used to process the raw data, throwing out any read that contained adapters or uncalled bases, had a mean Phred below 15, or lacked an exact constant-primer or identifier match. COPE v1.2.5 was used to merge high-quality paired reads, and clonotypes were defined as unique nucleotide sequences. Clonotypes were aligned to IMGT TRBV, TRBD and TRBJ reference segments using MiTCR v1.1. Only V-J combinations with frequency above 0.0001, covering approximately 99% of repertoires, were analysed. The TCS score was defined as the ratio of F50 (clonal expansion) to E x V (chaos), calculated using BLOSUM62-based TCRdist between CDR3 peptides within each V-J. Welch's t-statistics and random forest reduced around 550 V-J features to 13, which were used in a naive Bayes classifier (R e1071). The public reads were reanalyzed by TCRdb: fastp trimming at Q25, MiXCR alignment, in-frame beta chains only. A single entry per CDR3 protein holds the most common genes and DNA from its merged rows. V and J calls and clone size were set by TCRdb, not the authors. Present in this sample are about 92,000 distinct CDR3 sequences, approximately 56% of which were seen just once. Of the sample, around 29% falls within the top ten clones.

Stable Graves' hyperthyroidism was defined as the absence of progression to ophthalmopathy over 18 months of follow-up. The hyperthyroidism patients were between 18 and 65 years old and newly diagnosed, with a disease duration of less than 2 months. Patients with uncontrolled infections, other autoimmune diseases, pregnancy or lactation were excluded. Clinical symptoms, serum thyroxine and TRAb, thyroid ultrasound, and orbital computed tomography formed the basis for the diagnoses. PBMCs were isolated from roughly 10 ml of fresh peripheral blood by Ficoll-Paque density gradient centrifugation. Total RNA was extracted using Trizol reagent, and RNA quality was assessed on an Agilent 2100 Bioanalyzer. The clonotype was recovered from a woman between 40 and 50 years old with Graves' hyperthyroidism. Sequenced sample: blood.

The nucleotide sequence reads TGCAGTGCTAAGGAGGACACCTCGAACACCGGGGAGCTGTTTTTT. This is translated as CSAKEDTSNTGELFF. The sequence links TRBV20-1 to TRBJ2-2, with the D call perhaps TRBD1 or TRBD2, as 5 bases match in each case. Looking up the germline V gene (reference sequence) yields CDR1 DFQATT and CDR2 SNEGSKA. The V and J ends are trimmed by 4 bases and 0 bases, leaving 12 bases between them. Measured from the cysteine to the phenylalanine, the CDR3 is 15 residues long. The read is trimmed to its CDR3 DNA, 45 bases read in frame from base 1.